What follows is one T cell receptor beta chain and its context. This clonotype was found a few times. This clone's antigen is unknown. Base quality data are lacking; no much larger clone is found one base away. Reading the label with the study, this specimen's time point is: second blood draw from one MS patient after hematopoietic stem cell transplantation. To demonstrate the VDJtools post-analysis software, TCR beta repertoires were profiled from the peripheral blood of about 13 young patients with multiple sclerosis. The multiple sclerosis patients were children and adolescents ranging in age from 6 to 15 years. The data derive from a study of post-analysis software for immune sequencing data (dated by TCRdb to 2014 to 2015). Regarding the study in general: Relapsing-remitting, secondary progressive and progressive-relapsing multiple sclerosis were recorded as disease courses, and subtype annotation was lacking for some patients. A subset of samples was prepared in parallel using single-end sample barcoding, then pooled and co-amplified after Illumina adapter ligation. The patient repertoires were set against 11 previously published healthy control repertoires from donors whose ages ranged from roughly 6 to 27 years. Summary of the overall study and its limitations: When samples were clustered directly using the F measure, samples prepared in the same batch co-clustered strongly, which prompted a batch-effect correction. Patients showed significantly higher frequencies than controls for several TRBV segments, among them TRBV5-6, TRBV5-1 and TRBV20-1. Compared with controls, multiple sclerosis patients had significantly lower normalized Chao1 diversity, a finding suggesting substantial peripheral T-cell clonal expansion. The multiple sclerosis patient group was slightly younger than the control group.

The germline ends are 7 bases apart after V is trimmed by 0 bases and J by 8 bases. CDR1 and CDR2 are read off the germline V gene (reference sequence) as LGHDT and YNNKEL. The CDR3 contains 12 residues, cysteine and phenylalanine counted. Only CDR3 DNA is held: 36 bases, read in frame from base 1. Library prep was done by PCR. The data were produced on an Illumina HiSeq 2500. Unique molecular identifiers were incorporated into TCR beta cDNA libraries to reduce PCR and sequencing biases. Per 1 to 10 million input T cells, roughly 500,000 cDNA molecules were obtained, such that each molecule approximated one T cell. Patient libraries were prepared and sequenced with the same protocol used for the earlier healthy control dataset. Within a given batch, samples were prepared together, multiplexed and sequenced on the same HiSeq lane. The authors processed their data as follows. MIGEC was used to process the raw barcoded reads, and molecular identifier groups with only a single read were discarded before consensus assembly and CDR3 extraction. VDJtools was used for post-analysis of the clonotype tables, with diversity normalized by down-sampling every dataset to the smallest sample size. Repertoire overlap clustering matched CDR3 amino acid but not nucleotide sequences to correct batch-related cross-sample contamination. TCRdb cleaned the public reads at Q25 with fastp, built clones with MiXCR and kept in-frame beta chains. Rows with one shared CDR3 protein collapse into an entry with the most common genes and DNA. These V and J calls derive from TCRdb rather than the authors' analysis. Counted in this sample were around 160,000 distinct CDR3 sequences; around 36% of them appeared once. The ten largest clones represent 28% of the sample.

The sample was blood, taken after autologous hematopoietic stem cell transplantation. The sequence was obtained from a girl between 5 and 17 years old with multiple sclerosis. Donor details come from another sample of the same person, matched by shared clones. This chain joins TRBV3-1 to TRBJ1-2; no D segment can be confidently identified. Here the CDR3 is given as CASSQDKYGYTF. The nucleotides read TGTGCCAGCAGCCAAGATAAATACGGCTACACCTTC.